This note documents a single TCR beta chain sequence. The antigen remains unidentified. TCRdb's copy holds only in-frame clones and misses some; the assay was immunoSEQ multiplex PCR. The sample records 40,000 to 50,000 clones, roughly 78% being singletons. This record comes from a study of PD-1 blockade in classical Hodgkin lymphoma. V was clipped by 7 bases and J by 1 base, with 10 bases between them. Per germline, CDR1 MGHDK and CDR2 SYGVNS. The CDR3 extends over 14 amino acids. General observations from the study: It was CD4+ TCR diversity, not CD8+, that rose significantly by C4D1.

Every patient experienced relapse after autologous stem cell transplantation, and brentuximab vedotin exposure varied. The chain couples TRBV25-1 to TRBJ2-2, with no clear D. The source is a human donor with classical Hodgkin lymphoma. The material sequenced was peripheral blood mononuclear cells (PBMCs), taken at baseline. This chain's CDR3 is CASTPGKNTGELFF. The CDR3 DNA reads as TGTGCCAGCACCCCCGGAAAGAACACCGGGGAGCTGTTTTTT.